Listed here are 22 T cell receptor beta chains from one sample, sequenced in a study of shared clonotypes between healthy human individuals. Naivety among CD8 cells was defined by CD45RO negativity and positive CCR7 selection, thereby excluding terminally differentiated effector memory CD45RA+ cells. The table came from immunoSEQ multiplex PCR; TCRdb's copy has only in-frame clones and leaves some out. The sample contains about 750,000 clones, more than 85% of which appear only once. The material sequenced was naive CD8+ T cells sorted from blood. All receptors come from a man aged 25-40 years in good health.

The chain joins TRBV30 to TRBJ2-7; the D is unclear. V gave up 3 bases and J gave up 0 bases, with 3 bases separating them. This CDR3 has 11 residues. The germline CDR1 and CDR2 sequences are GTSNPN and SVGIG (reference sequence). Here the CDR3 reads CAWSISYEQYF. CDR3 DNA: TGTGCCTGGAGCATCTCCTACGAGCAGTACTTC. Using reference TRBV30 and TRBJ2-7 for the parts outside the CDR3, the full variable domain is SQTIHQWPATLVQPVGSPLSLECTVEGTSNPNLYWYRQAAGRGLQLLFYSVGIGQISSEVPQNLSASRPQDRQFILSSKKLLLSDSGFYLCAWSISYEQYFGPGTRLTVT.

The chain couples TRBV5-1 to TRBJ2-5; 15 bases line up with TRBD2. Per the germline V gene, CDR1 is SGHRS and CDR2 is YFSETQ. The V gene end was trimmed by 0 bases and the J gene end by 4 bases; junction bases not matched to a gene: 7. The CDR3 runs 18 residues. CDR3 sequence: CASSLEGLAGGPGETQYF. CDR3 coding DNA: TGCGCCAGCAGCTTGGAAGGACTAGCGGGAGGGCCGGGAGAGACCCAGTACTTC.

The V and J genes are TRBV4-1 and TRBJ1-1; D gene ambiguous. Per the germline V gene, CDR1 is MGHRA and CDR2 is YSYEKL. V shed 1 base and J shed 1 base, with 7 bases lying between them. The CDR3 consists of 14 residues. The chain's CDR3 is CASSQAKTNTEAFF. In DNA form, the CDR3 reads TGCGCCAGCAGCCAAGCGAAAACGAACACTGAAGCTTTCTTT.

The V gene is TRBV11-2, the J gene TRBJ2-2; TRBD2 matches 14 bases. Germline CDR1 SGHAT, CDR2 FQNNGV. The J segment lost 4 bases and the V segment lost 3 bases, leaving 7 bases of the junction unmatched. CDR3 size: 18 residues. CDR3 DNA: TGTGCCAGCAGCTTCCCGGGACTAGCGGGAGCAAGCACCGGGGAGCTGTTTTTT. This codes for CASSFPGLAGASTGELFF.

This chain uses TRBV29-1 with TRBJ2-3; TRBD2 aligns across 16 bases. The V gene's germline CDR1 is SQVTM and CDR2 ANQGSEA. J was trimmed by 4 bases and V by 5 bases; bases with no gene match: 12. The CDR3 is 18 residues long. CDR3 nucleotides: TGCAGCGTTTGGGGACTAGCGGGAGGGCCTCTGATGCCAGATACGCAGTATTTT. It encodes CSVWGLAGGPLMPDTQYF.

This sequence joins TRBV6-5 and TRBJ2-3, with D possibly being TRBD1 (8 bases). From germline, CDR1 is MNHEY and CDR2 SVGAGI. V lost 6 bases, J lost 4 bases, and 17 bases lay in between. The CDR3 is 15 residues long. The CDR3: CASSTRTGRADTQYF. In nucleotides, the CDR3 is TGTGCCAGCAGCACCAGGACAGGGAGGGCAGATACGCAGTATTTT.

This clone was found once. The chain employs TRBV9 and TRBJ2-1, with TRBD2 matching over 7 bases. V lost 0 bases and J lost 8; bases outside the gene matches: 8. The CDR3 contains 15 residues. CDR1 is SGDLS, CDR2 YYNGEE, per germline. In nucleotides, the CDR3 is TGTGCCAGCAGCGTAGAAAGCGGGATATCCGATGAGCAGTTCTTC. Protein sequence: CASSVESGISDEQFF.

V gene TRBV27 combines with J gene TRBJ2-2; no definite D call. CDR3 length: 15 amino acids. V was clipped by 3 bases and J by 1 base, with 9 bases between them. CDR1 MNHEY and CDR2 SMNVEV come from the germline V gene (reference sequence). Here the CDR3 DNA reads TGTGCCAGCAGTTTTAGGTCAGGGAACACCGGGGAGCTGTTTTTT. Translated, it gives CASSFRSGNTGELFF.

The DNA for the CDR3 is TGTGCCAGCAGTGAAGAACTAGTCGGCTACGAGCAGTACTTC. Translation gives CASSEELVGYEQYF. The rearrangement links TRBV6-1 to TRBJ2-7, with D perhaps TRBD2 (5 bases). Trimming took off 1 base at V and 3 bases at J, with 10 bases between the two ends. In germline, CDR1 is MNHNS, CDR2 SASEGT. This CDR3 has 14 residues.

CDR3 sequence: CASSSGATVKLFF. The CDR3 nucleotides read TGCGCCAGCAGCAGCGGGGCAACAGTCAAGCTGTTTTTT. This chain uses TRBV10-1 with TRBJ2-2, with 7 bases aligning to TRBD2. The CDR3 totals 13 residues. Germline CDR1 and CDR2: WNHNN and SYGVQD (reference sequence). The V gene end was trimmed by 6 bases and the J gene end by 12 bases; junction bases not matched to a gene: 10.

The chain joins TRBV4-2 to TRBJ2-7; TRBD1 is a possible D gene (6 bases). Germline CDR1 reads LGHNA; CDR2 reads YNFKEQ. V lost 3 bases to trimming and J lost 2 bases, with 8 bases between them. The CDR3 extends over 13 amino acids. CDR3 loop: CASSQTGTYEQYF. The CDR3 nucleotides read TGTGCCAGCAGCCAGACAGGAACCTACGAGCAGTACTTC.

The gene calls are TRBV25-1 and TRBJ2-1; possible D gene TRBD2, 6 bases. In germline, CDR1 is MGHDK, CDR2 SYGVNS. V lost 1 base and J lost 2, with 12 bases in between. There are 16 residues in the CDR3. The CDR3 DNA sequence: TGTGCCAGCAGTGAATGGGGGGAGGACACCTACAATGAGCAGTTCTTC. Residues: CASSEWGEDTYNEQFF.

This chain uses TRBV10-3 with TRBJ2-3; D uncertain. CDR3 length: 13 amino acids. Germline lookup yields CDR1 ENHRY and CDR2 SYGVKD. V dropped 3 bases and J dropped 4 bases, with 8 bases sitting between them. CDR3 coding DNA: TGTGCCATCAGTGACCAGGTGGCAGATACGCAGTATTTT. It is translated as CAISDQVADTQYF.

This rearrangement joins TRBV5-4 to TRBJ1-2, with D perhaps TRBD1 (6 bases). Trimming cost V 3 bases and J 6 bases, with 15 bases left between them. CDR3 length: 14 amino acids. Per germline, CDR1 SGHNT and CDR2 YYREEE (reference sequence). CDR3 sequence (DNA): TGTGCCAGCAGCTCCATGCAGGGGTTTCATGGCTACACCTTC. The encoded protein is CASSSMQGFHGYTF.

This clone was detected only once. The rearrangement joins TRBV9 to TRBJ2-7; 7 nucleotides line up with TRBD1. Unmatched junction bases numbered 5, after V lost 4 bases and J lost 1 base. Per the germline V gene, CDR1 is SGDLS and CDR2 is YYNGEE. This CDR3 comprises 14 residues. CDR3 nucleotide sequence: TGTGCCAGCAGCCCGTCGGGACAGTCCTACGAGCAGTACTTC. It encodes CASSPSGQSYEQYF.

This chain uses TRBV30 with TRBJ1-1; possibly TRBD1 for D (5 bases). The CDR3 extends over 14 amino acids. CDR1 is GTSNPN and CDR2 is SVGIG in the germline V gene (reference sequence). V was pared by 0 bases and J by 5 bases, with 13 bases between. CDR3 sequence reads: CAWSVLGGTTEAFF. CDR3 nucleotides: TGTGCCTGGAGTGTACTTGGGGGGACGACTGAAGCTTTCTTT.

The chain is built from TRBV27 and TRBJ2-1; no clear D gene. Trimming left V 0 bases short and J 9 bases short, with 18 bases between. CDR1 and CDR2 from the germline V gene are MNHEY and SMNVEV (reference sequence). This CDR3 has 16 residues. The CDR3: CASSLSPPPGRGEQFF. The CDR3 DNA is TGTGCCAGCAGTTTATCCCCTCCGCCCGGCCGTGGTGAGCAGTTCTTC.

The rearrangement uses TRBV6-5 and TRBJ1-1; unclear D gene. CDR3 length: 15 amino acids. Trimming removed 0 bases from V and 5 bases from J, with 13 bases in between. Germline CDR1 reads MNHEY; CDR2 reads SVGAGI. As DNA, the CDR3 is TGTGCCAGCAGTTACTCTCCGGGCCCCAGGACTGAAGCTTTCTTT. Its translation: CASSYSPGPRTEAFF.

The CDR3 nucleotides are TGTGCCATCAGTGAGTCGGGGACTAGCGGCACAGATACGCAGTATTTT. Its protein product is CAISESGTSGTDTQYF. The V gene is TRBV10-3, the J gene TRBJ2-3, with TRBD2 matching over 10 bases. V shed 0 bases, J shed 1 base, and the junction held 1 base outside the gene matches. This CDR3 has 16 amino acids. Germline lookup yields CDR1 ENHRY and CDR2 SYGVKD.

The rearrangement uses TRBV13 and TRBJ2-7; weak D call: TRBD1 (5 bases). The CDR3 is 12 residues long. V lost 4 bases and J lost 7, with 11 bases in between. Germline loops: CDR1 PRHDT, CDR2 FYEKMQ (reference sequence). CDR3 bases: TGTGCCAGCAGCTCGGACATCGGTGAGCAGTACTTC. It translates to CASSSDIGEQYF. Complete variable domain (other parts from reference TRBV13 and TRBJ2-7): AAGVIQSPRHLIKEKRETATLKCYPIPRHDTVYWYQQGPGQDPQFLISFYEKMQSDKGSIPDRFSAQQFSDYHSELNMSSLELGDSALYFCASSSDIGEQYFGPGTRLTVT.

V usage is TRBV19 and J usage is TRBJ1-5, with a possible D match to TRBD1 (6 bases). This CDR3 contains 14 residues. Looked up from germline, CDR1 is LNHDA and CDR2 is SQIVND (reference sequence). The germline V and J ends were trimmed by 3 bases and 5 bases, with 11 bases remaining between them. CDR3 sequence (DNA): TGTGCCAGTAGTATGGGGGGCGAGTATCAGCCCCAGCATTTT. It translates to CASSMGGEYQPQHF.

The chain joins TRBV27 to TRBJ2-3; unclear D gene. Trimming took 2 bases from V and 4 from J, leaving 16 bases between them. The CDR3 consists of 16 residues. Germline CDR1 and CDR2: MNHEY and SMNVEV (reference sequence). The CDR3 loop reads CASSLTDPRPADTQYF. The CDR3 DNA reads as TGTGCCAGCAGTTTAACCGATCCTAGGCCGGCAGATACGCAGTATTTT.